This record covers a single TCR beta chain. Its specificity is not known. This CDR3 has 15 amino acids. The germline V and J ends were trimmed by 2 bases and 4 bases, with 11 bases remaining between them. CDR1 is MNHEY, CDR2 SMNVEV, per germline (reference sequence). This sample is part of a study of cytomegalovirus exposure and HLA in healthy donors. Whole-study results and caveats: Most TCR sequences showed up rarely, but some public TCRs showed up in many donors. What TCR beta sequences reportedly achieved was accurate prediction of HLA-A and HLA-B alleles in most subjects. Reports indicated that the classifier achieved high specificity and sensitivity in diagnosing cytomegalovirus status. Fewer N-insertions (relative to the roughly 610-donor mean) were reportedly seen in an Asian-associated ancestry cluster in a later analysis.

The primer mix had 60 Vbeta and 13 Jbeta primers. The table came from immunoSEQ multiplex PCR; TCRdb's copy has only in-frame clones and leaves some out. The data contain about 90,000 clones, just over 65% of them singletons. The source material was PBMCs. This clonotype was sampled from a man aged 25-45 years in good health and CMV-seronegative. The chain carries TRBV27 and TRBJ2-2, with a weak D call TRBD2 (6 bases). In nucleotides, the CDR3 is TGTGCCAGCAGTTTAAGGAGGGACGGCACCGGGGAGCTGTTTTTT. As protein: CASSLRRDGTGELFF.